A single sample is the source of the 15 T cell receptor beta chains below, sequenced in a study of blood T cell repertoires in COVID-19. The data were produced by immunoSEQ multiplex PCR, yet TCRdb's version contains in-frame clones alone and is incomplete. The sample includes around 230,000 clones, around 78% of them seen just once. Sample: peripheral blood. These receptors were taken from a woman in her 70s with active or convalescent COVID-19.

This chain links TRBV6-6 with TRBJ2-7; 8 bases map to TRBD1. Trimming cost V 7 bases and J 3 bases; bases outside gene matches: 5. CDR1 is MNHNY, CDR2 SVGAGI, per germline (reference sequence). The CDR3 consists of 13 residues. The CDR3 spells CASTPGGGYEQYF. As DNA, the CDR3 is TGTGCCAGCACCCCAGGGGGCGGCTACGAGCAGTACTTC.

The J gene is TRBJ1-2, the V gene TRBV6-5; weak D call: TRBD1 (5 bases). The ends were cut back, 2 bases at V and 10 bases at J, with 14 bases in the middle. CDR3 size: 13 residues. Germline V gives CDR1 MNHEY, CDR2 SVGAGI. In DNA form, the CDR3 reads TGTGCCAGCAGTTACCGGGACGGGAGAGACTACACCTTC. Amino acids: CASSYRDGRDYTF.

This rearrangement joins TRBV6-5 to TRBJ1-3; D might be TRBD1 (6 bases). This CDR3 is 15 amino acids long. CDR1 is MNHEY and CDR2 is SVGAGI in the germline V gene. The V end was cut by 6 bases, the J end by 0 bases, with 12 bases between. The CDR3 DNA is TGTGCCAGCAGGACAGGACCGAGCTCTGGAAACACCATATATTTT. This sequence encodes CASRTGPSSGNTIYF.

The DNA of the CDR3 is TGTGCCAGCAGTTTAGGGCAGTTACCCGAGCAGTACTTC. The encoded protein is CASSLGQLPEQYF. The rearrangement joins TRBV28 to TRBJ2-7; D is ambiguous. V was cut by 2 bases and J by 6 bases, with 11 bases left in between. The CDR3 is 13 residues long. Per germline, CDR1 MDHEN and CDR2 SYDVKM.

The J gene is TRBJ2-5, the V gene TRBV5-4; TRBD1 matches 7 bases. The CDR3 is made up of 13 amino acids. Germline CDR1 is SGHNT and CDR2 is YYREEE (reference sequence). The V segment lost 5 bases and the J segment 3 bases; nucleotides outside the gene matches: 4. The CDR3: CASSPDREETQYF. The CDR3, as DNA: TGTGCCAGCAGTCCAGACAGGGAAGAGACCCAGTACTTC.

The V and J genes are TRBV10-1 and TRBJ1-5; D ambiguous. Germline CDR1 WNHNN, CDR2 SYGVQD (reference sequence). V lost 0 bases, J lost 4 bases, and 13 bases lay in between. This CDR3 has 16 residues. The CDR3 coding sequence is TGCGCCAGCAGTGAGTCCCCGGGGAACGCGAATCAGCCCCAGCATTTT. This sequence encodes CASSESPGNANQPQHF.

In this sample, this clone turned up a few times. The rearrangement uses TRBV10-3 and TRBJ1-6; 9 bases fit TRBD1. V shed 8 bases and J 6 bases; nucleotides not matched to a gene: 8. The CDR3 has 15 residues. Germline CDR1 reads ENHRY; CDR2 reads SYGVKD. The CDR3 DNA sequence: TGTGCCATCGGCCCCCGGGGACAGGGTAATTCACCCCTCCACTTT. Translation gives CAIGPRGQGNSPLHF.

The rearrangement links TRBV27 to TRBJ1-1, with 9 bases that match TRBD1. Germline V gene lookup returns CDR1 MNHEY and CDR2 SMNVEV (reference sequence). The trim removed 3 bases at V and 0 bases at J, leaving 8 bases unmatched. The CDR3 runs to 17 residues. CDR3 sequence (DNA): TGTGCCAGCAGTTTCCCAGGACAGGGGACGATGAACACTGAAGCTTTCTTT. It yields the protein CASSFPGQGTMNTEAFF.

The V call is TRBV6-2 or TRBV6-3, the J call TRBJ2-1; D is unclear. CDR3 length: 13 amino acids. Germline V lookup: CDR1 MNHEY, CDR2 SVGEGT. V gave up 4 bases and J gave up 3 bases, with 7 bases separating them. The CDR3 loop reads CASSSTVYNEQFF. CDR3 coding DNA: TGTGCCAGCAGTTCGACTGTCTACAATGAGCAGTTCTTC.

The chain joins TRBV6-5 to TRBJ2-6; TRBD2 might be the D (6 bases). The CDR3 spans 15 residues. Germline V CDR1 and CDR2: MNHEY, SVGAGI. V shed 7 bases and J shed 0 bases, with 10 bases lying between them. CDR3 residues: CASNGRLSGANVLTF. CDR3 nucleotide sequence: TGTGCCAGCAATGGGAGGCTCTCTGGGGCCAACGTCCTGACTTTC.

The CDR3 spells CASSYGQSNYGYTF. The CDR3 bases are TGTGCCAGCAGTTACGGACAGTCCAACTATGGCTACACCTTC. The V call is TRBV3-1 (or the pseudogene TRBV3-2), the J call TRBJ1-2; D might be TRBD1 (6 bases). The V end was cut by 6 bases, the J end by 2 bases, with 13 bases between. The CDR3 sequence is 14 residues long. Looked up from germline, CDR1 is LGHDT and CDR2 is YNNKEL (reference sequence).

The genes are TRBV11-2 and TRBJ1-6; 8 bases fit TRBD1. Germline CDR1 reads SGHAT; CDR2 reads FQNNGV. The CDR3 covers 14 residues. The V segment lost 3 bases and the J segment 10 bases; nucleotides outside the gene matches: 5. CDR3 in amino acids: CASSLTGVGSPLHF. CDR3 in DNA: TGTGCCAGCAGCTTGACAGGGGTCGGATCACCCCTCCACTTT.

The chain employs TRBV28 and TRBJ2-7; a possible D gene is TRBD2 (5 bases). Trimming shortened V by 6 bases and J by 7 bases, and 19 bases separated the two germline ends. The CDR3 sequence is 14 residues long. Germline values: CDR1 MDHEN, CDR2 SYDVKM. The CDR3 spells CASSPGSREGEQYF. The CDR3 DNA reads as TGTGCCAGCAGCCCGGGGTCGAGGGAAGGGGAGCAGTACTTC.

A word on this clone: This sample includes further DNA sequences coding for the same CDR3. J is TRBJ2-5 and V is TRBV24-1; 9 positions match TRBD2. V gave up 1 base and J gave up 4 bases; unmatched junction bases: 0. CDR3 length equals 14 residues. The germline gives CDR1 KGHDR, CDR2 SFDVKD. The CDR3 DNA is TGTGCCACCAGTGATTTACTAGCGGGAGAGACCCAGTACTTC. The encoded protein is CATSDLLAGETQYF.

In nucleotides, the CDR3 is TGTGCCAGCAGCTTAGCCGGGACTGGAAACACCATATATTTT. Its translation is CASSLAGTGNTIYF. The V and J genes are TRBV7-2 and TRBJ1-3; no reliable D call. CDR3 length equals 14 residues. The germline V gene encodes CDR1 SGHTA and CDR2 FQGNSA. The V end lost 0 bases, the J end lost 2 bases, and 5 bases lay between the germline ends.